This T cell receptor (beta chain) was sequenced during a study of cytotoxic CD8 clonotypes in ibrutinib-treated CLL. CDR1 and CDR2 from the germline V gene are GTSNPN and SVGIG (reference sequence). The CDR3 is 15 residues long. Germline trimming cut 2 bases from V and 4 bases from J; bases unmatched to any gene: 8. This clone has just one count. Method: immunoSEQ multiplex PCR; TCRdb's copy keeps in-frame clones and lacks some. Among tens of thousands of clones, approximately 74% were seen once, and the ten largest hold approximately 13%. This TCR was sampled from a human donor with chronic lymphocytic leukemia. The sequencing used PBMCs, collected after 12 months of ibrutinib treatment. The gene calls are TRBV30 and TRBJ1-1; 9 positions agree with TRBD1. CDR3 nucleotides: TGTGCCTGGAGTATCCTGGGACAGGGCCGCACTGAAGCTTTCTTT. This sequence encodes CAWSILGQGRTEAFF.